A selection of T cell receptor beta chains follows, all from one sample in a study of blood T cell repertoires in COVID-19. Clones were read by immunoSEQ multiplex PCR, and TCRdb kept only the in-frame ones, dropping some. The sample holds approximately 670,000 clones, about 87% seen once. The source material was peripheral blood. The source is a woman younger than 35 with acute or convalescent COVID-19. The CDR3 runs from the conserved cysteine through the conserved F or W. Each record gives: clone size, V gene, J gene, D gene, CDR3 DNA, CDR3 protein. A D gene is named only where the DNA matches it firmly. Only part of the rows carry a size: once, few, many, or a class if the clone is expanded.

once	TRBV30	TRBJ1-4	-	TGTGCCTGGGGTCATTTCCAGGCAACTAATGAAAAACTGTTTTTT	CAWGHFQATNEKLFF
-	TRBV6-4	TRBJ2-3	-	TGTGCCAGCAGCTTCCGGACAAGAAGCACAGATACGCAGTATTTT	CASSFRTRSTDTQYF
-	TRBV18	TRBJ1-1	-	TGTGCCAGCTCCCACCGGGAGAGGCCGAACACTGAAGCTTTCTTT	CASSHRERPNTEAFF
-	TRBV28	TRBJ1-1	-	TGTGCCAGCAGTCACGGGACTGGTAGGTACACTGAAGCTTTCTTT	CASSHGTGRYTEAFF
-	TRBV6-2/TRBV6-3	TRBJ2-7	TRBD1	TGTGCCAGCAGTCCGGGACAGACCTACGAGCAGTACTTC	CASSPGQTYEQYF
few	TRBV29-1	TRBJ1-3	-	TGCAGCGTTGAAGGACAGATTGGAAACACCATATATTTT	CSVEGQIGNTIYF
-	TRBV7-7	TRBJ2-1	-	TGTGCCAGCAGCTTACTCAGGAACAATGAGCAGTTCTTC	CASSLLRNNEQFF
-	TRBV7-9	TRBJ2-1	TRBD2	TGTGCCAGCAGCCAAAGACTAGCGGGGGGGTTGGATGAGCAGTTCTTC	CASSQRLAGGLDEQFF
-	TRBV7-2	TRBJ2-7	TRBD2	TGTGCCAGCAGGACTAGCGGGGCTTCCTACGAGCAGTACTTC	CASRTSGASYEQYF
-	TRBV2	TRBJ1-1	-	TGTGCCAGCACCGAACTCTACAGGGTTACTGAAGCTTTCTTT	CASTELYRVTEAFF
-	TRBV27	TRBJ1-2	-	TGTGCCAGCAGTCCCGGGGGAGGGGGCTACACCTTC	CASSPGGGGYTF
-	TRBV4-3	TRBJ2-2	-	TGCGCCAGCAGCCAAGGGAGGACCCTGGGCGGGGAGCTGTTTTTT	CASSQGRTLGGELFF
-	TRBV7-9	TRBJ1-2	-	TGTGCCAGCAGCTCCTGGGGACAAGCAAACTATGGCTACACCTTC	CASSSWGQANYGYTF
-	TRBV6-4	TRBJ2-1	TRBD2	TGTGCCAGCAGTGACCGACTAGCGGGGGGAAATGAGCAGTTCTTC	CASSDRLAGGNEQFF
-	TRBV15	TRBJ1-4	-	TGTGCCACCAGCAGAGATGCGGGAGACATCCTTGAAAAACTGTTTTTT	CATSRDAGDILEKLFF
-	TRBV2	TRBJ2-2	-	TGTGCCAGCAGTGAAGAAACAGGGACCGGGGAGCTGTTTTTT	CASSEETGTGELFF
once	TRBV21-1	TRBJ1-1	-	TGTGCCTACCTAGGAGCGGCAGGGGGCATGAGCACTGAAGCTTTCTTT	CAYLGAAGGMSTEAFF
-	TRBV7-2	TRBJ1-6	-	TGTGCCAGCAGCTTAGCGCACCAAGGGAGCTTTTCCTCACCCCTCCACTTT	CASSLAHQGSFSSPLHF
-	TRBV7-2	TRBJ2-3	TRBD1	TGTGCCAGCAGCTCTATCGACAGGGGGGACGCAGATACGCAGTATTTT	CASSSIDRGDADTQYF
-	TRBV9	TRBJ1-1	-	TGTGCCAGCAGCCAGACGGGCACTGAAGCTTTCTTT	CASSQTGTEAFF
few	TRBV6-5	TRBJ1-1	-	TGTGCCAGCAGTTACAGGGGTTTTACTGAAGCTTTCTTT	CASSYRGFTEAFF
-	TRBV7-6	TRBJ1-1	TRBD1	TGTGCCAGCAGCTTACGGGGCAGGGGGCAGTTCCGGCCTGAAGCTTTCTTT	CASSLRGRGQFRPEAFF
-	TRBV6-5	TRBJ1-1	-	TGTGCCAGCAGTTACGACTTCCACACTGAAGCTTTCTTT	CASSYDFHTEAFF
-	TRBV4-1	TRBJ1-2	-	TGCGCCAGCAGTCTAGTGGGAGGTTTTAACTATGGCTACACCTTC	CASSLVGGFNYGYTF
-	TRBV4-3	TRBJ1-2	TRBD1	TGCGCCAGCAGCCAAGATGGGACAGGGGGTGGCTACACCTTC	CASSQDGTGGGYTF
-	TRBV6-5	TRBJ2-1	TRBD1	TGTGCCAGCAGAACCGGACAGGGGAATGAGCAGTTCTTC	CASRTGQGNEQFF
-	TRBV2	TRBJ2-2	-	TGTGCCAGCAGTGTAAGGGGAGGAGGCACCGGGGAGCTGTTTTTT	CASSVRGGGTGELFF